These T cell receptor beta chains were read from a single sample in a study of blood T cell repertoires in COVID-19. Profiled with immunoSEQ multiplex PCR; TCRdb holds only in-frame clones, not every one. The table has about 400,000 clones, about 89% seen once; the top ten hold approximately 4.3%. Sequencing was done on a sample of peripheral blood. The receptors stem from a woman aged 25-40 years with acute or convalescent COVID-19. The CDR3 runs from the conserved cysteine through the conserved F or W.

TRBV5-4,CASSKQGQGNTEAFF
TRBV9,CASSNGGGSTDTQYF
TRBV7-9,CASRPGLAGGRDTQYF
TRBV5-1,CASSFGTGRVTDTQYF
TRBV5-1,CASSLGSLAGGPSTDTQYF
TRBV5-4,CASSFLQNHNSPLHF
TRBV7-6,CASTPAGGDDGYTF
TRBV27,CASSFRGLTEAFF
TRBV24-1,CATWDSWRGEQFF
TRBV5-6,CASSSANTGELFF
TRBV12-3/TRBV12-4,CASRQLLGKLFF
TRBV20-1,CSASTGNTDTQYF
TRBV29-1,CSVEDPLSSGNTIYF
TRBV7-9,CASSVRFGETQYF
TRBV29-1,CSVKTSGGPTDTQYF
TRBV7-2,CASSMASSYNEQFF
TRBV7-9,CASSLGAAGNTIYF
TRBV3-1/TRBV3-2,CASSLIAGQKAFF
TRBV28,CASSSQGAYNSPLHF
TRBV3-1/TRBV3-2,CASSLAGGQETQYF
TRBV30,CAWRVSSGNTIYF
TRBV29-1,CSVDQGDEKLFF
TRBV7-2,CASSVLAGGGHNEQFF
TRBV7-9,CASSPATWQMNTEAFF
TRBV6-2/TRBV6-3,CASSRGQGWTEAFF